This paragraph reports one T cell receptor (beta chain). This clonotype was seen repeatedly, ten times or more. What antigen it recognizes has not been identified. There are no base qualities to consult, and no much larger clone falls within one base. The data derive from a study of T cell repertoires in cytomegalovirus infection (dated by TCRdb to about 2019). Regarding the research as a whole: The HLA type of each donor mattered for the analysis, because public TCR beta signatures pointed to carriage of CMV infection along with the matching HLA type.

The research as a whole found: Cumulative frequency of public TCR beta family members discriminated carriers of CMV infection plus the relevant HLA type in this cohort and an independent roughly 350-donor cohort. The ex vivo response was dominated by HLA-C-restricted CMV-specific TCR beta clonotypes, which also provided the single most frequent clonotype in two of eight donors.

TCRdb records Illumina HiSeq 1500 as the sequencer. The public reads were reanalyzed by TCRdb: fastp trimming at Q25, MiXCR alignment, in-frame beta chains only. Merged by CDR3 protein, the rows form single entries marked with the most common genes and DNA. In this sample the table shows hundreds of thousands of distinct CDR3 sequences, around a sixth of which occur a single time. Clones ranked in the top ten supply roughly 9% of the sample. Per the germline V gene, SGHTA is the CDR1 and FQGNSA is the CDR2. The CDR3 covers 14 residues, taking in both the cysteine and the phenylalanine. The DNA shown is the 42-base CDR3, in frame from base 1. V gives up 0 bases and J gives up 3 bases, and the segment between their germline ends measures 9 bases.

The sequence is built from TRBV7-2 and TRBJ2-7; the best D guess is TRBD2, with 6 bases matching. The TCR sequence derives from a human donor in good health (CMV status not recorded). Some clones in this sample may be carry-over from other donors' samples. What was sequenced was PBMCs. The nucleotide sequence is TGTGCCAGCAGCTTAGCGGGACTGAACTACGAGCAGTACTTC. This translates into CASSLAGLNYEQYF. Full variable domain (CDR3 extended with the reference TRBV7-2 and TRBJ2-7 proteins): GAGVSQSPSNKVTEKGKDVELRCDPISGHTALYWYRQSLGQGLEFLIYFQGNSAPDKSGLPSDRFSAERTGGSVSTLTIQRTQQEDSAVYLCASSLAGLNYEQYFGPGTRLTVT.